This passage covers 11 T cell receptor beta chains from one sample sequenced in a study of shared clonotypes between healthy human individuals. TCRdb's copy holds only in-frame clones and misses some; the assay was immunoSEQ multiplex PCR. The data contain 470,000 or so clones, over 70% of them singletons. Material for sequencing was PBMCs. The receptor set was obtained from a woman aged 40 to 50 in good health. Some clones in this sample may be carry-over from other donors' samples.

This clone has a handful of counts. CDR3 in DNA: TGTGCCAGCAGTTCTAGTCAGGGTAGGGGGAGCACAGATACGCAGTATTTT. Its protein is CASSSSQGRGSTDTQYF. This chain joins TRBV13 and TRBJ2-3; a possible D gene is TRBD1 (6 bases). CDR3 size: 17 residues. The germline V gene encodes CDR1 PRHDT and CDR2 FYEKMQ (reference sequence). V shed 6 bases and J shed 0 bases, with 19 bases lying between them. The complete variable domain, with remaining parts taken from reference TRBV13 and TRBJ2-3, reads AAGVIQSPRHLIKEKRETATLKCYPIPRHDTVYWYQQGPGQDPQFLISFYEKMQSDKGSIPDRFSAQQFSDYHSELNMSSLELGDSALYFCASSSSQGRGSTDTQYFGPGTRLTVL.

The CDR3 is CASSQGLGLGNTIYF. DNA of the CDR3: TGCGCCAGCAGCCAAGGACTGGGATTGGGAAACACCATATATTTT. The J gene is TRBJ1-3, the V gene TRBV4-3; D call uncertain. The CDR3 covers 15 residues. Looked up from germline, CDR1 is LGHNA and CDR2 is YSLEER. The V end was cut by 1 base, the J end by 4 bases, with 11 bases between.

Only one count was recorded for this clone. This chain connects TRBV2 to TRBJ1-1, with D possibly being TRBD1 (6 bases). This CDR3 comprises 14 residues. V gave up 7 bases and J gave up 4 bases, with 16 bases separating them. CDR1 and CDR2 (germline): SNHLY, FYNNEI. CDR3 coding DNA: TGTGCCAGCATTTGGACAGAGGATAGCACTGAAGCTTTCTTT. Translating gives CASIWTEDSTEAFF.

The gene calls are TRBV5-1 and TRBJ2-7; D possibly matches TRBD1 or TRBD2 (6 bases each). This CDR3 is built from 13 residues. Germline CDR1 reads SGHRS; CDR2 reads YFSETQ. V was pared by 4 bases and J by 6 bases, with 14 bases between. The CDR3 sequence: CASSEISGAEQYF. CDR3 nucleotide sequence: TGCGCCAGCAGCGAAATTTCGGGGGCCGAGCAGTACTTC.

On this clone: A much more abundant neighbour one base away suggests this may be a read error. The chain links TRBV5-4 to TRBJ2-2; D is possibly TRBD1 or TRBD2 (5 bases each). The CDR3 extends over 13 amino acids. V was clipped by 0 bases and J by 7 bases, with 7 bases between them. Germline CDR1 is SGHNT and CDR2 is YYREEE (reference sequence). CDR3 DNA: TGTGCCAGCAGCTTGGGGGGGTGCGGGGAGCTGTTTTTT. Its translation is CASSLGGCGELFF. Supplemented by reference TRBV5-4 and TRBJ2-2, the full variable domain reads ETGVTQSPTHLIKTRGQQVTLRCSSQSGHNTVSWYQQALGQGPQFIFQYYREEENGRGNFPPRFSGLQFPNYSSELNVNALELDDSALYLCASSLGGCGELFFGEGSRLTVL.

The chain has TRBV4-2 and TRBJ1-3; D is possibly TRBD1 (5 bases). V gave up 3 bases and J gave up 2 bases, with 20 bases separating them. Per germline, CDR1 LGHNA and CDR2 YNFKEQ. This CDR3 contains 18 residues. In DNA form, the CDR3 reads TGTGCCAGCAGCCAGGCGGGACCGCCGTTAGGAGCTGGAAACACCATATATTTT. The encoded protein is CASSQAGPPLGAGNTIYF.

The CDR3 loop reads CASSQVGLAGGHRYNEQFF. The CDR3 bases are TGCGCCAGCAGCCAAGTGGGACTAGCGGGAGGGCACAGGTACAATGAGCAGTTCTTC. This chain links TRBV4-1 with TRBJ2-1; 16 bases agree with TRBD2. CDR1 and CDR2 (germline): MGHRA, YSYEKL. The CDR3 spans 19 residues. The V segment lost 1 base and the J segment 4 bases; nucleotides outside the gene matches: 7.

The chain recombines TRBV6-1 with TRBJ2-1; tentatively, D is TRBD2 (6 bases). V was shortened by 5 bases and J by 7 bases, with 9 bases between the two germline ends. Germline CDR1 is MNHNS and CDR2 is SASEGT. This CDR3 is built from 12 residues. CDR3 nucleotide sequence: TGTGCCAGCAGTCGACTAGTTAATGAGCAGTTCTTC. Amino acids: CASSRLVNEQFF.

The J gene is TRBJ1-2, the V gene TRBV30; weak D call: TRBD1 (6 bases). This CDR3 has 13 residues. Looked up from germline, CDR1 is GTSNPN and CDR2 is SVGIG (reference sequence). Trimming took off 6 bases at V and 2 bases at J, with 13 bases between the two ends. Here the CDR3 reads CACPPGQNYGYTF. CDR3 nucleotide sequence: TGTGCCTGCCCCCCGGGACAAAACTATGGCTACACCTTC. Filled out from reference TRBV30 and TRBJ1-2, the complete variable domain reads SQTIHQWPATLVQPVGSPLSLECTVEGTSNPNLYWYRQAAGRGLQLLFYSVGIGQISSEVPQNLSASRPQDRQFILSSKKLLLSDSGFYLCACPPGQNYGYTFGSGTRLTVV.

This sequence joins TRBV5-6 and TRBJ2-1; 12 bases are a match to TRBD2. In germline, CDR1 is SGHDT, CDR2 YYEEEE. This CDR3 has 15 residues. V was pared by 4 bases and J by 3 bases, with 2 bases of the junction left unmatched. The CDR3 region is CASSRLAGVYNEQFF. The CDR3 bases are TGTGCCAGCAGCCGACTAGCGGGAGTCTACAATGAGCAGTTCTTC.

The chain couples TRBV2 to TRBJ2-7; 8 nucleotides agree with TRBD1. This CDR3 has 13 residues. Germline CDR1 reads SNHLY; CDR2 reads FYNNEI. Trimming at V came to 8 bases and at J to 6 bases, leaving 9 bases not matched to a gene. The CDR3 nucleotides read TGTGCCAGCGGACAGGGTGTTTCTGGCGAGCAGTACTTC. Protein product: CASGQGVSGEQYF.